This paragraph covers one T cell receptor beta chain sequence. The antigen it binds to is not known. Nothing much larger sits one base from this clone, and base qualities are not available. The entry originates in a study of OX40 agonist ivuxolimab in advanced cancers. About the full investigation: Ivuxolimab was a fully human IgG2 agonistic monoclonal antibody targeting the costimulatory receptor OX40 (CD134). Intravenous ivuxolimab was administered to patients every 2 weeks at six dose levels: 0.01, 0.1, 0.3, 1.5, 3 and 10 mg/kg. Of the roughly 53 patients in dose escalation, about 20 had hepatocellular carcinoma, approximately 15 had melanoma, 9 had renal cell carcinoma and 9 had head and neck cancer. In the dose-escalation cohort, around four fifths of patients were male, and the mean age was approximately 55 years, with a range of roughly 20 to 85. Patients were allowed to have had prior anti-PD-1, anti-PD-L1 or anti-CTLA-4 therapy, and around 37% of the dose-escalation patients had previously received checkpoint inhibitors. Three dose-escalation patients achieved partial responses, one with hepatocellular carcinoma and two with cutaneous melanoma. Peripheral TCRbeta sequencing aimed to test whether ivuxolimab altered TCR sequence diversity and caused clonal T-cell expansion. The paper covers the monotherapy dose-escalation part of the phase I ivuxolimab trial, which included N ≈ 50 patients. Overall results and qualifications from the work: Low levels of normalized T-cell clonal expansion were also seen in some patients who did not respond. In the 0.1-3.0 mg/kg groups, partial responders had among the lowest normalized peripheral clonal expansion, particularly in CD8+ T cells. At doses from 0.1 to 3.0 mg/kg, clonal expansion was seen in both CD4+ and CD8+ blood T cells between baseline and week 6. Antigen specificity was not determined for the clonally expanded peripheral T cells. On average, CD8+ T cells showed more expanded clones than CD4+ T cells after ivuxolimab.

To sequence the TCRbeta CDR3 region, genomic DNA was isolated from the sorted cells. The immunoSEQ Assay was used for sequencing of TCRbeta CDR3 regions. Here the immuneACCESS table is served through TCRdb, limited to in-frame sequences with V and J called. Missing clones are a known gap in these copies; in checked studies unresolved V genes cover under half, and the rest lacks a known reason. The sample includes about 42,000 clones, with over 80% observed a single time. Around 6% of the sample rests with the top ten. The CDR3 contains 14 residues, cysteine and phenylalanine counted. The DNA shown is the 42-base CDR3, in frame from base 1. The germline V gene encodes CDR1 MNHEY and CDR2 SVGAGI. V is shortened by 4 bases, J by 2 bases, and the region joining them spans 9 bases. Patients with autoimmune disease history or receiving systemic immunosuppression were excluded from the trial. Peripheral blood for TCR sequencing was collected from all dose cohorts at baseline, on cycle 4 day 1, and on cycle 7 day 1. The samples were taken from a phase I, first-in-human, multicenter, open-label dose-escalation trial of ivuxolimab. Adults with locally advanced or metastatic melanoma, renal cell, hepatocellular, or head and neck squamous cell carcinoma were enrolled in the trial. Before TCR sequencing, CD4+ T cells and CD8+ T cells were sorted from peripheral blood as separate populations.

The rearranged segments are TRBV6-5 and TRBJ2-4; perhaps TRBD1 is the D gene, with 6 bases matching. This specimen was CD4+ or CD8+ T cells sorted from blood, taken in a trial of the OX40 agonist ivuxolimab. This receptor was obtained from an adult with an advanced solid tumor such as melanoma, head and neck, liver or kidney cancer. The nucleotide sequence is given as TGTGCCAGCAGTTTACAGGGATCCAAAAACATTCAGTACTTC. It codes for CASSLQGSKNIQYF.